Listed here are 30 T cell receptor beta chains from one sample, sequenced in a study of cytomegalovirus exposure and HLA in healthy donors. Primers included in the PCR were 60 Vbeta and 13 Jbeta primers. Libraries were prepared by immunoSEQ multiplex PCR; TCRdb keeps only in-frame clonotypes and omits some of them. The listing contains about 130,000 clones. Material for sequencing was PBMCs. These receptors all come from a man younger than 35 in good health and CMV-seronegative.

The chain has TRBV9 and TRBJ1-6; 8 bases match TRBD1. There are 14 residues in the CDR3. The germline V gene has CDR1 SGDLS and CDR2 YYNGEE. V lost 4 bases, J lost 13 bases, and 10 bases stayed unmatched. CDR3 loop: CASSPKWTGRPLHF. DNA for the CDR3: TGTGCCAGCAGCCCCAAGTGGACAGGGAGGCCCCTCCACTTT.

The J gene is TRBJ2-3, the V gene TRBV5-5; tentative D call: TRBD2 (5 bases). This CDR3 comprises 15 residues. Germline V gene data show CDR1 as SGHKS and CDR2 as YYEKEE (reference sequence). Trimming took off 1 base at V and 8 bases at J, with 17 bases between the two ends. The CDR3 coding sequence is TGTGCCAGCAGCTTGTCTGAGCGGTGGAGCGGTACGCAGTATTTT. Translated, it gives CASSLSERWSGTQYF. The whole variable domain, filled in from reference TRBV5-5 and TRBJ2-3, reads DAGVTQSPTHLIKTRGQQVTLRCSPISGHKSVSWYQQVLGQGPQFIFQYYEKEERGRGNFPDRFSARQFPNYSSELNVNALLLGDSALYLCASSLSERWSGTQYFGPGTRLTVL.

J is TRBJ2-1 and V is TRBV9, with 7 bases matching TRBD1. Per germline, CDR1 SGDLS and CDR2 YYNGEE. CDR3 length: 15 amino acids. V lost 0 bases to trimming and J lost 6 bases; unmatched junction nucleotides: 6. CDR3 loop: CASSVAGQGVNEQFF. In nucleotides, the CDR3 is TGTGCCAGCAGCGTAGCGGGGCAGGGGGTCAATGAGCAGTTCTTC.

The rearrangement joins TRBV15 to TRBJ2-6, with D perhaps matching TRBD1 (6 bases). This CDR3 has 19 residues. Deletions cut 3 bases from V and 4 bases from J, with 22 bases between. From germline, CDR1 is LNHNV and CDR2 YYDKDF (reference sequence). The CDR3 loop reads CATSSQDRRILLGANVLTF. In nucleotides, the CDR3 is TGTGCCACCAGCAGCCAGGACAGACGCATCCTCCTCGGGGCCAACGTCCTGACTTTC.

The V call is TRBV28, the J call TRBJ2-1, with 8 positions matching TRBD2. The CDR3 is made up of 16 amino acids. The J segment lost 8 bases and the V segment lost 2 bases, leaving 11 bases of the junction unmatched. Germline-derived CDR1 and CDR2 are MDHEN and SYDVKM. The CDR3 reads CASSLAPGRARYEQFF. The CDR3 nucleotides read TGTGCCAGCAGTTTAGCACCCGGGAGGGCCCGCTATGAGCAGTTCTTC.

The chain combines TRBV25-1 with TRBJ1-4; maybe TRBD1 (5 bases). This CDR3 is 14 amino acids long. Deletions cut 4 bases from V and 7 bases from J, with 13 bases between. CDR1 and CDR2 (germline): MGHDK, SYGVNS. CDR3 nucleotide sequence: TGTGCCAGCAGTGTGGGGACTGTTCTTGAAAAACTGTTTTTT. Protein: CASSVGTVLEKLFF.

The V gene is TRBV4-1, the J gene TRBJ2-7; D might be TRBD1 (6 bases). Germline CDR1 and CDR2: MGHRA and YSYEKL. V was cut by 0 bases and J by 4 bases, with 16 bases left in between. CDR3 length equals 16 residues. The CDR3 loop reads CASSQDGPGESYEQYF. The CDR3 nucleotides are TGCGCCAGCAGCCAAGATGGGCCAGGGGAAAGTTACGAGCAGTACTTC.

This chain links TRBV2 with TRBJ1-5, with D maybe TRBD1 (6 bases). V dropped 1 base and J dropped 7 bases, with 14 bases sitting between them. Germline CDR1 SNHLY, CDR2 FYNNEI. This CDR3 is built from 15 residues. CDR3 nucleotide sequence: TGTGCCAGCAGTGAAGGGATGGGGGCGGAGCAGCCCCAGCATTTT. It yields the protein CASSEGMGAEQPQHF.

The rearrangement joins TRBV6-5 to TRBJ1-1; TRBD1 matches 7 bases. Germline V gene lookup returns CDR1 MNHEY and CDR2 SVGAGI. J gave up 10 bases and V 2 bases, and 10 bases lay outside the gene matches. This CDR3 spans 14 amino acids. The CDR3 protein is CASSYATGFFGAFF. In DNA form, the CDR3 reads TGTGCCAGCAGTTACGCGACAGGGTTTTTTGGAGCTTTCTTT.

The V gene is TRBV19, the J gene TRBJ1-5; TRBD1 is a possible D gene (6 bases). Trimming left V 9 bases short and J 0 bases short, with 12 bases between. Germline V gives CDR1 LNHDA, CDR2 SQIVND (reference sequence). The CDR3 consists of 14 residues. As DNA, the CDR3 is TGTGCCAGCGGAACAGGGAATAGCAATCAGCCCCAGCATTTT. As protein: CASGTGNSNQPQHF. Complete variable domain (other parts from reference TRBV19 and TRBJ1-5): DGGITQSPKYLFRKEGQNVTLSCEQNLNHDAMYWYRQDPGQGLRLIYYSQIVNDFQKGDIAEGYSVSREKKESFPLTVTSAQKNPTAFYLCASGTGNSNQPQHFGDGTRLSIL.

CDR3 sequence (DNA): TGTGCCAGTAGTATTTCCATTCAGCCCCAGCATTTT. It specifies CASSISIQPQHF. The chain is built from TRBV19 and TRBJ1-5; no reliable D call. V was clipped by 3 bases and J by 6 bases, with 6 bases between them. Germline V CDR1 and CDR2: LNHDA, SQIVND (reference sequence). The CDR3 is 12 amino acids.

The chain has TRBV27 and TRBJ2-5; 8 nucleotides line up with TRBD1. Unmatched junction bases numbered 8, after V lost 1 base and J lost 1 base. The CDR3 covers 17 residues. Germline assignment: CDR1 MNHEY and CDR2 SMNVEV (reference sequence). CDR3 amino acids: CASSLLGTGKIQETQYF. CDR3 nucleotides: TGTGCCAGCAGTTTATTGGGGACAGGAAAAATCCAAGAGACCCAGTACTTC.

V gene TRBV7-3 combines with J gene TRBJ2-3, with 7 positions matching TRBD2. The germline V gene has CDR1 SGHTA and CDR2 FQGTGA. The CDR3 covers 15 residues. Trimming cost V 5 bases and J 2 bases; bases outside gene matches: 7. The CDR3 nucleotides are TGTGCCAGCAGCCTCGTGCGGGGGACCACAGATACGCAGTATTTT. Its protein is CASSLVRGTTDTQYF.

This rearrangement joins TRBV15 to TRBJ1-1; TRBD1 matches at 7 bases. J lost 11 bases, V lost 0 bases, and 6 bases had no gene match. The CDR3 extends over 13 amino acids. CDR1 and CDR2 from the germline V gene are LNHNV and YYDKDF (reference sequence). The CDR3 is CATSRDQRGRAFF. As DNA, the CDR3 is TGTGCCACCAGCAGAGATCAAAGGGGGCGGGCTTTCTTT.

The chain has TRBV18 and TRBJ2-4; TRBD2 matches 7 bases. The V gene end was trimmed by 3 bases and the J gene end by 6 bases; junction bases not matched to a gene: 5. Germline V gene data show CDR1 as KGHSH and CDR2 as LQKENI. The CDR3 covers 14 residues. The DNA for the CDR3 is TGTGCCAGCTCACCTTCGGGGGAGGGAAACATTCAGTACTTC. Amino acid sequence: CASSPSGEGNIQYF.

This chain links TRBV5-1 with TRBJ2-2, with a possible D match to TRBD1 (5 bases). The germline V gene has CDR1 SGHRS and CDR2 YFSETQ. The CDR3 is 13 residues long. V was clipped by 6 bases and J by 2 bases, with 8 bases between them. The CDR3 spells CASNGANTGELFF. The CDR3 DNA sequence: TGCGCCAGCAATGGGGCCAACACCGGGGAGCTGTTTTTT. Looking up the rest from reference TRBV5-1 and TRBJ2-2 gives the full variable domain: KAGVTQTPRYLIKTRGQQVTLSCSPISGHRSVSWYQQTPGQGLQFLFEYFSETQRNKGNFPGRFSGRQFSNSRSEMNVSTLELGDSALYLCASNGANTGELFFGEGSRLTVL.

With regard to this clone: An end of the junction does not agree with germline; a read error may underlie this. This chain links TRBV7-7 with TRBJ2-7; possibly TRBD2 for D (7 bases). The CDR3 has 13 amino acids. CDR1 and CDR2 (germline): SSHAT, FNYEAQ (reference sequence). DNA of the CDR3: TGTGCTAGCAGCCCGGGGGGCCCCTACGAGCAGTACTTC. It translates to CASSPGGPYEQYF.

The V and J genes are TRBV20-1 and TRBJ2-1; D not resolved. The CDR3 consists of 11 residues. V was shortened by 3 bases and J by 7 bases, with 7 bases between the two germline ends. From germline, CDR1 is DFQATT and CDR2 SNEGSKA (reference sequence). Here the CDR3 DNA reads TGCAGTGCTAGGTCTAGGAATGAGCAGTTCTTC. This codes for CSARSRNEQFF.

This rearrangement joins TRBV9 to TRBJ2-3; 9 bases align to TRBD1. The CDR3 totals 15 residues. CDR1 and CDR2 from the germline V gene are SGDLS and YYNGEE. The V segment lost 3 bases and the J segment 6 bases; nucleotides outside the gene matches: 8. The chain's CDR3 is CASSGPGTGSDTQYF. Written as DNA, the CDR3 is TGTGCCAGCAGCGGACCCGGGACAGGGAGTGATACGCAGTATTTT.

V gene TRBV4-3 combines with J gene TRBJ2-7; 7 bases are shared with TRBD1. The CDR3 is 14 amino acids. Germline-derived CDR1 and CDR2 are LGHNA and YSLEER. V trimming: 4 bases; J trimming: 2 bases; junction bases outside the gene matches: 5. CDR3 in DNA: TGCGCCAGCAGCCCCCGAGGGGGCCCCTACGAGCAGTACTTC. Its translation is CASSPRGGPYEQYF.

Details on this clone: Additional DNA sequences in this sample encode the identical CDR3. The gene calls are TRBV7-3 and TRBJ1-1; tentative D call: TRBD1 (6 bases). Trimming shortened V by 5 bases and J by 2 bases, and 9 bases separated the two germline ends. The germline gives CDR1 SGHTA, CDR2 FQGTGA. The CDR3 runs 13 residues. The CDR3 DNA is TGTGCCAGCAGCCTACAGGGAAACACTGAAGCTTTCTTT. Amino acids: CASSLQGNTEAFF.

The chain's CDR3 is CASSQDSGMNQPQHF. The CDR3 DNA reads as TGCGCCAGCAGCCAAGATTCAGGGATGAATCAGCCCCAGCATTTT. This sequence joins TRBV4-3 and TRBJ1-5; D may be TRBD1 (5 bases). Germline V CDR1 and CDR2: LGHNA, YSLEER. V gave up 0 bases and J gave up 4 bases, with 10 bases separating them. The CDR3 contains 15 residues.

V is TRBV10-2 and J is TRBJ2-5; D ambiguous. V lost 4 bases and J 4 bases, leaving 7 bases between the germline ends. Germline V gene lookup returns CDR1 WSHSY and CDR2 SAAADI. This CDR3 contains 12 residues. The CDR3 region has the DNA TGCGCCAGCAGTGTTCCCTCAGAGACCCAGTACTTC. It encodes CASSVPSETQYF.

In regard to this clone: This sample also contains other DNA sequences that code for the same CDR3. V gene TRBV12-5 combines with J gene TRBJ1-2, with D uncertain. The CDR3 sequence is 15 residues long. Germline CDR1 and CDR2: LGHNT and FRNRAP. V lost 1 base and J 6 bases, leaving 15 bases between the germline ends. This CDR3 reads CASGLEGGPRDGYTF. Here the CDR3 DNA reads TGTGCTAGTGGTTTGGAGGGAGGGCCTAGGGATGGCTACACCTTC.

This chain connects TRBV6-5 to TRBJ1-1; 10 bases map to TRBD1. J lost 5 bases, V lost 3 bases, and 6 bases had no gene match. The CDR3 extends over 15 amino acids. Germline CDR1 MNHEY, CDR2 SVGAGI. The CDR3 loop reads CASSYGPGQGTEAFF. The CDR3 DNA reads TGTGCCAGCAGTTATGGTCCGGGACAGGGGACTGAAGCTTTCTTT.

The J gene is TRBJ1-1, the V gene TRBV5-1, with D perhaps matching TRBD1 (6 bases). V gave up 4 bases and J gave up 0 bases, with 22 bases separating them. Germline V gives CDR1 SGHRS, CDR2 YFSETQ. This CDR3 spans 18 amino acids. CDR3 protein: CASSNVRAGATMNTEAFF. CDR3 coding DNA: TGCGCCAGCAGCAATGTCAGGGCAGGGGCCACTATGAACACTGAAGCTTTCTTT. Full variable domain (missing parts from reference TRBV5-1 and TRBJ1-1): KAGVTQTPRYLIKTRGQQVTLSCSPISGHRSVSWYQQTPGQGLQFLFEYFSETQRNKGNFPGRFSGRQFSNSRSEMNVSTLELGDSALYLCASSNVRAGATMNTEAFFGQGTRLTVV.

The J gene is TRBJ2-5, the V gene TRBV11-2; 7 bases match TRBD1. The J call may be faulty, since TRBJ2-7 better matches the DNA end. CDR1 is SGHAT, CDR2 FQNNGV, per germline. CDR3 length: 14 amino acids. The CDR3 sequence: CASSPDRPGYEQYF. For the CDR3, the DNA is TGTGCCAGCAGCCCGGACAGGCCGGGCTACGAGCAGTACTTC.

The chain combines TRBV9 with TRBJ2-7; 8 positions agree with TRBD1. V gave up 5 bases and J gave up 3 bases; unmatched junction bases: 7. CDR1 and CDR2 (germline): SGDLS, YYNGEE. CDR3 length equals 14 residues. This CDR3 is CASSPGQDIYEQYF. The CDR3 DNA reads TGTGCCAGCAGTCCGGGACAGGACATCTACGAGCAGTACTTC.

The V gene is TRBV10-3, the J gene TRBJ2-1; TRBD1 matches 7 bases. This CDR3 comprises 13 residues. V lost 6 bases to trimming and J lost 8 bases; unmatched junction nucleotides: 7. Germline V gene lookup returns CDR1 ENHRY and CDR2 SYGVKD. The CDR3 here is CAIRDWDSHEQFF. As DNA, the CDR3 is TGTGCCATCAGGGATTGGGACAGCCATGAGCAGTTCTTC.

The chain couples TRBV9 to TRBJ2-7, with 14 bases matching TRBD2. Losses at the gene ends were 0 bases for V and 3 bases for J; bases not matched to a gene: 5. The CDR3 spans 17 residues. Germline values: CDR1 SGDLS, CDR2 YYNGEE. The CDR3 DNA sequence: TGTGCCAGCAGCGTAGGTGGGACTAGCGGGAGACTCTACGAGCAGTACTTC. It yields the protein CASSVGGTSGRLYEQYF.